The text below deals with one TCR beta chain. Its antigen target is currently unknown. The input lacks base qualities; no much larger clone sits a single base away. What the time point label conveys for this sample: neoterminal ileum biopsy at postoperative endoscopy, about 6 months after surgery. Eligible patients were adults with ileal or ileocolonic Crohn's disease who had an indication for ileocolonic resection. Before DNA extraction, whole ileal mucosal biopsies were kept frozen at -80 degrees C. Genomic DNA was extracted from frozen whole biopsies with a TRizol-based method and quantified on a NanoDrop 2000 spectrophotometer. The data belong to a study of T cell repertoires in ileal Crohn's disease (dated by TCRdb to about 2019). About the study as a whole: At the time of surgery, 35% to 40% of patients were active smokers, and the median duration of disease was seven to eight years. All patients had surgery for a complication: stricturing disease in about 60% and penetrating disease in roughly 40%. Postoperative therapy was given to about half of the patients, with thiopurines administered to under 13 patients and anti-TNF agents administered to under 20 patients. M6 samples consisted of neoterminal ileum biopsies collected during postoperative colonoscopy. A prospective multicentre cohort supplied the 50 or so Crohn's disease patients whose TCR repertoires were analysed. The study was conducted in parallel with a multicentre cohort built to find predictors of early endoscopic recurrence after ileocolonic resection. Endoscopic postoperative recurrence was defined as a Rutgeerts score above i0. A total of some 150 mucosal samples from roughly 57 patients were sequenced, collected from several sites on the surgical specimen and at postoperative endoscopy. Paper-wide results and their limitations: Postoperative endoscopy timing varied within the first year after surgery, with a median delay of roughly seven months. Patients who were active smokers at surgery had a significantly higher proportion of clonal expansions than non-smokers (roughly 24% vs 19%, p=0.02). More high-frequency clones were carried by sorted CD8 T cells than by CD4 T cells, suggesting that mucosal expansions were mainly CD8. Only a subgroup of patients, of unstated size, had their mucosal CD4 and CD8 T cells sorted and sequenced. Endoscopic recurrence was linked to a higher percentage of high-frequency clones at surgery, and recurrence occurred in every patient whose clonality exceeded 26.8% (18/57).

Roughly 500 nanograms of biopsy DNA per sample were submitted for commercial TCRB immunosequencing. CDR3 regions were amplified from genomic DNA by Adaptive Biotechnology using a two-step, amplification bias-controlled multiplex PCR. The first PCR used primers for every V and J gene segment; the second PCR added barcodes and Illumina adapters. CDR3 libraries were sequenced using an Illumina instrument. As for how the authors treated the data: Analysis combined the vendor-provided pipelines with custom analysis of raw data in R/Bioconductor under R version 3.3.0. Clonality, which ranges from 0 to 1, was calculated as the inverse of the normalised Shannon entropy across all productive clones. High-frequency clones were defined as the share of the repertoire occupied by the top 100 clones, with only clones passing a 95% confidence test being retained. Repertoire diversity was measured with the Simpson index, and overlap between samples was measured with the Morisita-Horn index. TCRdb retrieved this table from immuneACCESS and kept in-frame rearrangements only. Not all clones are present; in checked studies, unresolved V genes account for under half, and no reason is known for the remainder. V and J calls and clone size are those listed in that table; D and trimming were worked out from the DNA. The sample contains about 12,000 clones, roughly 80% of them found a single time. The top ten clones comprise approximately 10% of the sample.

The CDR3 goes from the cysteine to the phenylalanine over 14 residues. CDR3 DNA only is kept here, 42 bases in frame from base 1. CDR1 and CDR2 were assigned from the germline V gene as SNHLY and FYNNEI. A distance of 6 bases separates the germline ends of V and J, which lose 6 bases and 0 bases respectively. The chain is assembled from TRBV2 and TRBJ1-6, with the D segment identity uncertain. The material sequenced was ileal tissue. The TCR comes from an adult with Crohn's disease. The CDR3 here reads CASRPSSYNSPLHF. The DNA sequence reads TGTGCCAGCAGGCCTAGCTCCTATAATTCACCCCTCCACTTT.